This T cell receptor beta chain was recorded in a study of regulatory T cells in long-lasting Graves disease (TCRdb year 2021). At the level of the whole study: Antithyroid drugs had been taken for less than 3 months by newly diagnosed Graves' disease patients. Peripheral blood TCR sequencing and RNA sequencing compared persistent Graves' disease patients with newly diagnosed Graves' disease patients. The study took place in China and was registered as a clinical trial. A total of around 35 samples were covered by TCR sequencing, comprising approximately 13 persistent and roughly 20 newly diagnosed Graves' disease patients. The paper as a whole reports these results and caveats: Compared with newly diagnosed patients, patients with persistent Graves' disease had lower TCR Shannon entropy and fewer highly expanded clones, which suggests clonal expansion. Persistent disease showed preferential use of TRBV28, TRBJ1-2 and TRBJ2-5, whereas newly diagnosed disease favored TRBV20-1 and TRBJ2-1. The authors acknowledged the small sample size as a limitation that may reduce accuracy. Patients with persistent disease shared more public clonotypes (around 2,500) than newly diagnosed patients did (approximately 1,000). Peripheral blood alone was examined, since thyroid tissue, which constituted the primary lesion, could not be accessed. Sequencing and analysis were limited to the TCR beta chain.

Sample time point, as interpreted from the label and publication: newly diagnosed GD, antithyroid drugs for less than 3 months. For both TCR sequencing and RNA sequencing, RNA was extracted from PBMCs in TRIzol. Graves' disease was diagnosed according to American Thyroid Association guidelines. The patients came from an endocrinology department in Xi'an, China. From each patient, 8 to 10 milliliters of peripheral blood was collected into an EDTA anticoagulant tube. PBMCs were isolated by Ficoll Paque Plus density gradient separation without further T cell sorting. RNA quality was checked with an Agilent 2100 Bioanalyzer and agarose gel, and concentration with a NanoDrop 2000. The library was generated by multiplex PCR. The sample was run on an Illumina HiSeq 4000. To build TCR beta libraries, CDR3 regions were amplified by Arm-PCR using iRepertoire HTBI primers. Before sequencing, the PCR products underwent gel purification. In the source study's methods: Gene usage analysis of CDR3 amino acid clonotypes used the 62 TRBV and about 14 TRBJ segments found across samples. Filtered high-quality paired reads were merged into contigs using COPE and FqMerger. BLAST was used to align contigs to IMGT TRBV, TRBD and TRBJ reference genes, with CDR3 defined following IMGT. Any clonotype with a frequency above 0.1% was counted as a highly expanded clone. Repertoire diversity was measured by Shannon entropy, and V-J evenness by the Gini coefficient. Clonotypes shared by more than one individual were considered public. TCRdb's own reprocessing of the public reads used fastp at Q25 and MiXCR and kept productive beta chains. Under each unique CDR3 protein, matching rows form one entry showing the most common genes and DNA. These V and J calls originate from TCRdb's pipeline instead of the authors' own analysis. The sample has hundreds of thousands of distinct CDR3 sequences on record, 16% of them singletons. About 17% of the sample comes from the top ten.

Via the germline V gene, CDR1 is ENHRY and CDR2 SYGVKD. The CDR3 goes from the cysteine to the phenylalanine over 13 residues. The sequence is cut down to CDR3 DNA, 39 bases in frame from base 1. V and J are truncated by 10 bases and 6 bases respectively, leaving an intervening sequence of 18 bases. This clonotype has more than one count but fewer than ten. There is no known antigen for this receptor. Base qualities are not recorded, but no much larger clone differs from it by a single base. The same sample was also used in a study of T cells in Graves' hyperthyroidism and ophthalmopathy. Drawing on the second study: Stable Graves' hyperthyroidism was defined as no progression to ophthalmopathy during 18 months of follow-up. Hyperthyroidism patients were newly diagnosed, with disease duration under 2 months, and aged 18 to 65 years. Any patient with an uncontrolled infection, another autoimmune disease, pregnancy or lactation was excluded. Diagnoses were based on clinical symptoms, serum thyroxine and TRAb, thyroid ultrasound and orbital computed tomography. For the first round of RT-PCR on the TCR CDR3, the HTBI primer set was used together with the Qiagen OneStep RT-PCR kit. Most expanded thyroid clonotypes (frequency above 0.001) were also found in blood, which suggests that blood repertoires may mirror thyroid immune responses. Ophthalmopathy was separated from stable hyperthyroidism by a 13 V-J signature model, with around 90% sensitivity and approximately 81% specificity obtained in cross-validation and 80%/75% obtained in testing. In validation, the model predicted progression to ophthalmopathy with roughly 70% sensitivity and around 72% specificity, a median of 6.5 months before onset. A discovery cohort of 95 to 100 patients, about 43 with Graves' ophthalmopathy and 55 to 65 with stable Graves' hyperthyroidism, was used to find distinguishing TCR V-J signatures. Prospective prediction of ophthalmopathy was tested in an independent validation cohort of 18 to 20 hyperthyroidism patients and 15 to 17 patients who later progressed to ophthalmopathy. For training and testing, the 110 or so patients in the discovery cohort were randomly divided in a 7:3 ratio. The study also compared thyroid tissue and blood T-cell repertoires from about six Graves' hyperthyroidism patients. After blood sampling, hyperthyroidism patients were treated with methimazole at a starting dose of 30 mg daily, and ophthalmopathy patients were treated with high-dose intravenous methylprednisolone. Libraries were constructed in a second round of multiplex PCR, after which size selection and purification were performed. The libraries were sequenced on an Illumina HiSeq2000 using paired-end 100 bp reads. SOAPnuke was used to process the raw data, with reads discarded if the reads contained adapters or uncalled bases, had a mean Phred below 15, or lacked an exact constant-primer or identifier match. High-quality paired reads were merged with COPE v1.2.5, and unique nucleotide sequences were defined as clonotypes. Clonotypes were aligned to IMGT TRBV, TRBD and TRBJ reference segments using MiTCR v1.1. Only V-J combinations with frequency above 0.0001, covering 99% to 99.2% of repertoires, were analysed. A TCS score was defined as the ratio of F50 (clonal expansion) to E x V (chaos), with BLOSUM62-based TCRdist applied between CDR3 peptides within each V-J. Welch's t-statistics and random forest reduced around 550 V-J features to about 13, which were used in a naive Bayes classifier (R e1071). Sample size was not statistically predetermined, and blinding of investigators to group allocation was not performed. The paper describes TCR Vbeta CDR3 sequencing of fewer than 150 peripheral blood samples, made up of some 40 ophthalmopathy patients, approximately 76 hyperthyroidism patients and 17 progressor patients.

The sequence joins TRBV10-3 to TRBJ1-2, with the D gene call left open. Specimen: peripheral blood mononuclear cells (PBMCs), collected at new diagnosis, from a patient treated with antithyroid drugs. The receptor was derived from a woman aged 30 to 39 with Graves disease. Donor details come from another sample of the same person, matched by shared clones. The CDR3 amino acid sequence is: CATIGDLSDGYTF. The base sequence is TGTGCCACCATTGGAGACCTATCAGATGGCTACACCTTC.